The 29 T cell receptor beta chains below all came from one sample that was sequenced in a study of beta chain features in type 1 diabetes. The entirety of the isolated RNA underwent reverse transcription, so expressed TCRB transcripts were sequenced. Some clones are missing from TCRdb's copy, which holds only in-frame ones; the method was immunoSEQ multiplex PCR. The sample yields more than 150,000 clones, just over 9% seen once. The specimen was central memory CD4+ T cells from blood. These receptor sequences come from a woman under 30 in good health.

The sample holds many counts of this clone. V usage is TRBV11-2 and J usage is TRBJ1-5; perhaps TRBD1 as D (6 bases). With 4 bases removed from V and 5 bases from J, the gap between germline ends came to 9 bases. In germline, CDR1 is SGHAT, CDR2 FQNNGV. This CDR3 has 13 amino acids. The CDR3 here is CASSSRGDQPQHF. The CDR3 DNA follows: TGTGCCAGCAGCTCCAGGGGAGATCAGCCCCAGCATTTT.

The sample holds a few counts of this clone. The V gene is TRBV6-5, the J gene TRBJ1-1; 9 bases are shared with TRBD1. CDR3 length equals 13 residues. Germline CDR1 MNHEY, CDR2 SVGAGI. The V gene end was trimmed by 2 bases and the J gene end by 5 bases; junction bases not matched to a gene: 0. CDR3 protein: CASSYGTGTEAFF. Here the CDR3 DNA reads TGTGCCAGCAGTTACGGGACAGGGACTGAAGCTTTCTTT.

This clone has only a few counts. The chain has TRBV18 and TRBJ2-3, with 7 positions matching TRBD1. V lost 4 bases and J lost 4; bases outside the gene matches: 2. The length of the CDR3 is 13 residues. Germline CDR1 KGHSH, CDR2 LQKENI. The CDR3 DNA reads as TGTGCCAGCTCACTAGGGGGCCCAGATACGCAGTATTTT. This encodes CASSLGGPDTQYF.

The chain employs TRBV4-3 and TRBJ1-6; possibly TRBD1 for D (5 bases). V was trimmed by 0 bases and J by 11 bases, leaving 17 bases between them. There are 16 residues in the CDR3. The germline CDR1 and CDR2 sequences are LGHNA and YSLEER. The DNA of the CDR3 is TGCGCCAGCAGCCAAGAGATTAGAGCAGGAGGGGCACCCCTCCACTTT. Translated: CASSQEIRAGGAPLHF.

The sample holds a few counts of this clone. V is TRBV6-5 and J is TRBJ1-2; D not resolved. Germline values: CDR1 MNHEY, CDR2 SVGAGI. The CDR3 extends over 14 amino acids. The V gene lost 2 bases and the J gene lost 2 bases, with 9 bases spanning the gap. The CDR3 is CASSYGTVNYGYTF. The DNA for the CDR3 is TGTGCCAGCAGTTACGGAACAGTCAACTATGGCTACACCTTC.

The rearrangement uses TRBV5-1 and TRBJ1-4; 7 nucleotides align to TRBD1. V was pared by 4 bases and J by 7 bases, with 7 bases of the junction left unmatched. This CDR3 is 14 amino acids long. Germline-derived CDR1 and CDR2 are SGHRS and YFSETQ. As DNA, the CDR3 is TGCGCCAGCAGCGAGACAGGGTCGGGTGAAAAACTGTTTTTT. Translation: CASSETGSGEKLFF.

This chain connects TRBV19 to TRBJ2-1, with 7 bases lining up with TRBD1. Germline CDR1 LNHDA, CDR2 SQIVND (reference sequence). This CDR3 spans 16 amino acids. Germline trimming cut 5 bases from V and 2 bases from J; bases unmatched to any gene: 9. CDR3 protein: CASSPQRGPAYNEQFF. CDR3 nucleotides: TGTGCCAGTAGTCCCCAAAGGGGGCCGGCCTACAATGAGCAGTTCTTC.

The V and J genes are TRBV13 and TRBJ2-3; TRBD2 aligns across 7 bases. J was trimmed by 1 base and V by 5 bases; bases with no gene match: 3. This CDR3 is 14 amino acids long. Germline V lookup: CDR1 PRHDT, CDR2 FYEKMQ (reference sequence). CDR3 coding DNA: TGTGCCAGCAGCATCACTAGCGGCACAGATACGCAGTATTTT. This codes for CASSITSGTDTQYF.

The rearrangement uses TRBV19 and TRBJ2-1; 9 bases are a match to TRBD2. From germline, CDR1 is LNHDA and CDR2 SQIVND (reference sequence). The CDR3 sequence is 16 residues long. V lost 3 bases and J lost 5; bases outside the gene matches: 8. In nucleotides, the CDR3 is TGTGCCAGTAGTATTGGTCCTAGCGGGGTCCACAATGAGCAGTTCTTC. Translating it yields CASSIGPSGVHNEQFF.

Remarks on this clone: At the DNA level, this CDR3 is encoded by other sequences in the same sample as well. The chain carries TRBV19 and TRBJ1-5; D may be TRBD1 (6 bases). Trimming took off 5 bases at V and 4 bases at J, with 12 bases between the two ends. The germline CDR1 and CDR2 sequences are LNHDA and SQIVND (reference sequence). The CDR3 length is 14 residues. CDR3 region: CASSPQQGNQPQHF. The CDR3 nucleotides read TGTGCCAGTAGTCCACAACAGGGTAATCAGCCCCAGCATTTT.

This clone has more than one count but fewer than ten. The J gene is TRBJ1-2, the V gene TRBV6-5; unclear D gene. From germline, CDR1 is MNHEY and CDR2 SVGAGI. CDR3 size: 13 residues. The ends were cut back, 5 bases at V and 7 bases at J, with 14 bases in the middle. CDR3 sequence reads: CASSPGLPSGYTF. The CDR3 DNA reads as TGTGCCAGCAGTCCCGGACTGCCGTCTGGCTACACCTTC.

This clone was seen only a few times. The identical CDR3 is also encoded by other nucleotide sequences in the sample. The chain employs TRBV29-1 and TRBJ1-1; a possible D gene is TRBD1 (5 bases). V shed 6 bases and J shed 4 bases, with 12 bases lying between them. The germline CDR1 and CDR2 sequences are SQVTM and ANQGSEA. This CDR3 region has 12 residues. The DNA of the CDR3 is TGCAGCGTCAATAGGGGAGGCACTGAAGCTTTCTTT. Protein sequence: CSVNRGGTEAFF.

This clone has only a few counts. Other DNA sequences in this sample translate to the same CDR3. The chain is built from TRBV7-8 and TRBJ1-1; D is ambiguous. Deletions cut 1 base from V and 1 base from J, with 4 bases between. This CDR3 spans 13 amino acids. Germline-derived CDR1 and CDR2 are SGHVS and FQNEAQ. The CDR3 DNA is TGTGCCAGCAGCTTAGGGAGGAACACTGAAGCTTTCTTT. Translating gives CASSLGRNTEAFF.

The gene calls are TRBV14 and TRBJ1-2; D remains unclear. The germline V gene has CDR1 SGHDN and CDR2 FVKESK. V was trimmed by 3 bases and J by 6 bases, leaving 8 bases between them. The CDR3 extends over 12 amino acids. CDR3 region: CASSQGVDGYTF. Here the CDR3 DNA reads TGTGCCAGCAGCCAGGGCGTCGATGGCTACACCTTC.

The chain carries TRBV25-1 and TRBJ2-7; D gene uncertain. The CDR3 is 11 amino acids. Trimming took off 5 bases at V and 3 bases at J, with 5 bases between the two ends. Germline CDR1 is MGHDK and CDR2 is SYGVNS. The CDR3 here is CASSLSYEQYF. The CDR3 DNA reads TGTGCCAGCAGTTTGAGCTACGAGCAGTACTTC.

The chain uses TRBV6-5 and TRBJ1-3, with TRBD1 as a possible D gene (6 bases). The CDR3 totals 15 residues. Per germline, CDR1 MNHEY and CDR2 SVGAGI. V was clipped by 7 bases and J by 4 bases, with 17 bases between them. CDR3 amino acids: CASMVPGAGGNTIYF. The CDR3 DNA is TGTGCCAGCATGGTACCAGGGGCCGGAGGAAACACCATATATTTT.

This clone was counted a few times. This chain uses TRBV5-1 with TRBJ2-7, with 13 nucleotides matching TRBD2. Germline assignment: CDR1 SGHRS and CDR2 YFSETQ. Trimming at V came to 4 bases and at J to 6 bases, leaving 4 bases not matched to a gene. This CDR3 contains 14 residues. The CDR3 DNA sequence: TGCGCCAGCAGCCTCGGACTAGCGGGAGCCGAGCAGTACTTC. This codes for CASSLGLAGAEQYF.

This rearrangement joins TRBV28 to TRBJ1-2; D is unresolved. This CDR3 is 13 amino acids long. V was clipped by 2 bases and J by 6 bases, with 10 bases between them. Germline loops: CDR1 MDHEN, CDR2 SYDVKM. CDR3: CASSLGQDDGYTF. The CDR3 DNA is TGTGCCAGCAGTTTAGGGCAGGATGATGGCTACACCTTC.

The CDR3 loop reads CSGLTGGAGETQYF. The CDR3 DNA follows: TGCAGCGGCTTAACAGGGGGCGCGGGGGAGACCCAGTACTTC. The chain couples TRBV29-1 to TRBJ2-5, with 9 bases fitting TRBD1. The V and J ends lost 7 bases and 5 bases, in that order; junction bases with no gene match: 11. This CDR3 contains 14 residues. Germline V gene data show CDR1 as SQVTM and CDR2 as ANQGSEA.

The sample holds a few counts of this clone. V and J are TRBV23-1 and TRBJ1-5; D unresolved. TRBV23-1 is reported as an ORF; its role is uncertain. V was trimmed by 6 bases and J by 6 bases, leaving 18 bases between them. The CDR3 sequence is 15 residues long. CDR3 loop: CASRIDTFGSQPQHF. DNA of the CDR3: TGCGCCAGCAGGATTGACACCTTTGGGAGTCAGCCCCAGCATTTT.

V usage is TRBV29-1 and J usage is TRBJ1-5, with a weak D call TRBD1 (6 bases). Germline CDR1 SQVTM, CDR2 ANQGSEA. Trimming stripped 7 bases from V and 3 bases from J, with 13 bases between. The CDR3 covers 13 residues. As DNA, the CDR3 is TGCAGCGCAAGGGACAATTACAATCAGCCCCAGCATTTT. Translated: CSARDNYNQPQHF.

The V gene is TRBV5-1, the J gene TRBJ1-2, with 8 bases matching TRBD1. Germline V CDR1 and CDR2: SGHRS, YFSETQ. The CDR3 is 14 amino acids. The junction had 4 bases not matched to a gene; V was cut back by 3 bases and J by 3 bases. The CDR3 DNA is TGCGCCAGCAGCTCGACAGGGGTCGACTATGGCTACACCTTC. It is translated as CASSSTGVDYGYTF.

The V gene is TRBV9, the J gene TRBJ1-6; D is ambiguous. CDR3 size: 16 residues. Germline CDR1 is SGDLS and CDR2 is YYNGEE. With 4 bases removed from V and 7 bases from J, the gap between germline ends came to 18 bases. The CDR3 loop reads CASSPRGDPGNSPLHF. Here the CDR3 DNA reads TGTGCCAGCAGCCCCCGCGGAGATCCGGGGAATTCACCCCTCCACTTT.

CDR3 in amino acids: CAWSSPGGTNIQYF. The CDR3 DNA follows: TGTGCCTGGAGTTCCCCGGGGGGGACGAACATTCAGTACTTC. The rearrangement uses TRBV30 and TRBJ2-4; 8 bases map to TRBD2. The CDR3 totals 14 residues. Germline V gives CDR1 GTSNPN, CDR2 SVGIG (reference sequence). J lost 7 bases, V lost 2 bases, and 7 bases had no gene match.

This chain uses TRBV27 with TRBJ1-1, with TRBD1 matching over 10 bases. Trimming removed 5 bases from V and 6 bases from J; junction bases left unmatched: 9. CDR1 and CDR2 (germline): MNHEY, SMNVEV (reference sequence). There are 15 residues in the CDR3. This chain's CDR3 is CASSPRQGAIAEAFF. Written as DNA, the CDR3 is TGTGCCAGCAGTCCGCGACAGGGGGCTATCGCTGAAGCTTTCTTT.

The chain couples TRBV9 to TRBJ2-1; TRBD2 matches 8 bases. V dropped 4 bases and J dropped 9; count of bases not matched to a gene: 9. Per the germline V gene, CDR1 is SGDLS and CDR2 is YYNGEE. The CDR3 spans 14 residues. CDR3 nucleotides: TGTGCCAGCAGCTCGCGGACGAGCGGGAGTGAGCAGTTCTTC. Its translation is CASSSRTSGSEQFF.

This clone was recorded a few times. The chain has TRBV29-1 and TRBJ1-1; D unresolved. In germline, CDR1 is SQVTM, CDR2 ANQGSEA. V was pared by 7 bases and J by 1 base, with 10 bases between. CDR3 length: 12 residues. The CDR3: CSGRVGNTEAFF. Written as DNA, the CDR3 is TGCAGCGGCCGGGTGGGGAACACTGAAGCTTTCTTT.

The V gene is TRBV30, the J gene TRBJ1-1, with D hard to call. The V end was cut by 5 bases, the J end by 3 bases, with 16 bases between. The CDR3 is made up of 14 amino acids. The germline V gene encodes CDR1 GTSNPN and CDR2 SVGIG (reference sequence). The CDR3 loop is CAWPTAHHHTEAFF. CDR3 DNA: TGTGCCTGGCCTACCGCCCATCACCACACTGAAGCTTTCTTT.

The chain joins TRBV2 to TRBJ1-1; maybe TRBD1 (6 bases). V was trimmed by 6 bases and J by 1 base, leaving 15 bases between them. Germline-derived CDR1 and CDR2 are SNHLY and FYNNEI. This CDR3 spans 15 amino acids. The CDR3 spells CASRDRPQKNTEAFF. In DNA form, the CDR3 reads TGTGCCAGCAGAGACAGGCCACAGAAGAACACTGAAGCTTTCTTT.